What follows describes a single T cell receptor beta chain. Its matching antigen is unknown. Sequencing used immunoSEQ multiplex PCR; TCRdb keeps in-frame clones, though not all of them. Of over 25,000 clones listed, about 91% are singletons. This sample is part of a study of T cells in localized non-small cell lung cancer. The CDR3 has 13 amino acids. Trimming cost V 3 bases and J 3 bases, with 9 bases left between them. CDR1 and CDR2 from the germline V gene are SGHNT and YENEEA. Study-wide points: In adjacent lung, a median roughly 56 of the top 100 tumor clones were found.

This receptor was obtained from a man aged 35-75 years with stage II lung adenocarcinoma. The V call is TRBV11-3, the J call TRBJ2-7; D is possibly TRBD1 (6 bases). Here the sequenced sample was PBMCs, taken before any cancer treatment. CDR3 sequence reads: CASSLGHLYEQYF. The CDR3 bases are TGTGCCAGCAGCTTGGGACATCTCTACGAGCAGTACTTC.